The present TCR beta chain was sequenced within a study of blood T cells in healthy people across ages. Together with a sample-barcoded 5' primer, a J-beta primer mix was included in a second PCR lasting roughly 6 to 12 cycles. TCRdb reprocessed the 5' RACE reads with MiXCR, giving one entry per CDR3 protein. The table has about 1.6 million distinct CDR3 sequences, 30% to 40% seen once; the top ten hold approximately 10%. The CDR3 spans 14 residues. CDR1 and CDR2 from the germline V gene are MNHNS and SASEGT. Trimming removed 10 bases from V and 3 bases from J, with 16 bases in between. The V call is TRBV6-1, the J call TRBJ2-1; perhaps TRBD1 as D (6 bases). The receptor was isolated from a woman aged 25 to 39 in good health. The sequenced material came from blood. The CDR3 bases are TGTGCCATCGACCGGGACAAAAACTACAATGAGCAGTTCTTC. This gives the protein CAIDRDKNYNEQFF.